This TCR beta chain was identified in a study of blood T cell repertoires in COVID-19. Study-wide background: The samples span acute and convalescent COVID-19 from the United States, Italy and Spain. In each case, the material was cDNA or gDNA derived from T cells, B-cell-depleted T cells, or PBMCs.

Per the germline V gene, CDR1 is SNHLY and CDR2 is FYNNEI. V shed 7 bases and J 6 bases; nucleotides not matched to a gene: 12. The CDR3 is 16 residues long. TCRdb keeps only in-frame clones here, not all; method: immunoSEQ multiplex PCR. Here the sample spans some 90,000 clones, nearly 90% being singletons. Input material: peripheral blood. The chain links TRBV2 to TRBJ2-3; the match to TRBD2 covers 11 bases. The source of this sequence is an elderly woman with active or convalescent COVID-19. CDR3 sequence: CASTPTSGARVDTQYF. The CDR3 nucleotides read TGTGCCAGCACCCCGACTAGCGGGGCACGTGTGGATACGCAGTATTTT. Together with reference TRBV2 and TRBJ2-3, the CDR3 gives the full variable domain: EPEVTQTPSHQVTQMGQEVILRCVPISNHLYFYWYRQILGQKVEFLVSFYNNEISEKSEIFDDQFSVERPDGSNFTLKIRSTKLEDSAMYFCASTPTSGARVDTQYFGPGTRLTVL.